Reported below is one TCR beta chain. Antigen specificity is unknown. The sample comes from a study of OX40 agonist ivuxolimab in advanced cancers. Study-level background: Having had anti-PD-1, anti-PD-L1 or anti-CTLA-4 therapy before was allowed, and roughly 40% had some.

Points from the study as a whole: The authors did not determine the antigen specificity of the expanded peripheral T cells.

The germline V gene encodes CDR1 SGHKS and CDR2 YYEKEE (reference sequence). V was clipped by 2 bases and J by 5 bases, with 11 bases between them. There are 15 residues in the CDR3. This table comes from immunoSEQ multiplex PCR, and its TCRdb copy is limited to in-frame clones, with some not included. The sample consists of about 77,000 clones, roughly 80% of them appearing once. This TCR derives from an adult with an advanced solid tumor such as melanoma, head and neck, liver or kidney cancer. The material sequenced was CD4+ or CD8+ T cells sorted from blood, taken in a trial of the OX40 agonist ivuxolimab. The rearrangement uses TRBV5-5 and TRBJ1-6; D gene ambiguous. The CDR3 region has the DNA TGTGCCAGCAGCTTCTTACCCGGCGATAATTCACCCCTCCACTTT. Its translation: CASSFLPGDNSPLHF.